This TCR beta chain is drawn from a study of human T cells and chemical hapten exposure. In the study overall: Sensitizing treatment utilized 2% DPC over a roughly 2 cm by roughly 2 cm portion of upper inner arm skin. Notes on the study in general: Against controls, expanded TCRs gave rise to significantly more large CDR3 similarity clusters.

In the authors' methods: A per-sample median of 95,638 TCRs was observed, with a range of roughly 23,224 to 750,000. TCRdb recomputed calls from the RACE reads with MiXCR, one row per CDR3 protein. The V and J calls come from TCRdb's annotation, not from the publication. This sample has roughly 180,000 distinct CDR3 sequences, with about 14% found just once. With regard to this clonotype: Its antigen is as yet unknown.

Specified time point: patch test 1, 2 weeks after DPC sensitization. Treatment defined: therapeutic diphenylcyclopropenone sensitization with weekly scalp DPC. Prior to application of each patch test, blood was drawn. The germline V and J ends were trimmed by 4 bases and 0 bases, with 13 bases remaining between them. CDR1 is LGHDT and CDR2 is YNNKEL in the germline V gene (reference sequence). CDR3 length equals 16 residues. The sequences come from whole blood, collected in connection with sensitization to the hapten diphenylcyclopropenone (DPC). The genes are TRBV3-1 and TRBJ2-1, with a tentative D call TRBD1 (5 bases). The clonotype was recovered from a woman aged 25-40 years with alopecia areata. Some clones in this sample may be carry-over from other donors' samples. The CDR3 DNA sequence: TGTGCCAGCAGCCGACAGACTGGAAGCTCCTACAATGAGCAGTTCTTC. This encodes CASSRQTGSSYNEQFF.